The source of this T cell receptor beta chain is a study of blood T cells in healthy people across ages. General study results and limits: Among T cells, TCR beta diversity per million cells dropped roughly linearly as age rose. PBMCs that were unsorted prevented a conclusive naive versus antigen-experienced comparison. Observed TCR beta diversity showed a strong correlation with the percentage of naive T cells as measured by flow cytometry.

Turning to this clonotype: Its antigen remains unknown.

Germline lookup yields CDR1 SGHRS and CDR2 YFSETQ. This CDR3 is built from 14 residues. Trimming removed 4 bases at V and 2 bases at J, with 13 bases between. Through a sample-barcoded 5' primer and a J-beta primer mix, a second PCR was run for about 7 to 12 cycles. Paired-end reads containing CDR3 totaled no fewer than 2.5 million for each sample. TCRdb called the 5' RACE reads again in MiXCR, with one record for every CDR3 protein. This sample has hundreds of thousands of distinct CDR3 sequences; roughly a quarter occur once, and the top ten carry roughly 3.5%. This sample also belongs to another study, concerning T cells of mothers and their children.

The chain recombines TRBV5-1 with TRBJ2-7; TRBD1 is a possible D gene (7 bases). The origin of this receptor is a boy younger than 10 in good health. The material sequenced was blood. CDR3 nucleotides: TGCGCCAGCAGCGGAGGGACAGTCCCCTACGAGCAGTACTTC. It encodes CASSGGTVPYEQYF.